This T cell receptor beta chain was identified in a study of T cell responses to AZD1222 COVID-19 vaccine. Study at large: Second-dose recipients at about 4 or about 12 weeks were treated as one pooled group.

Germline CDR1 reads MNHEY; CDR2 reads SVGAGI. This CDR3 contains 14 residues. The ends were cut back, 6 bases at V and 8 bases at J, with 19 bases in the middle. Sequencing was performed with immunoSEQ multiplex PCR; in TCRdb, only in-frame clones are kept and a portion is missing. The sample includes about 92,000 clones, about 88% of them seen just once. The V and J genes are TRBV6-5 and TRBJ1-2; D is perhaps TRBD1 (5 bases). This TCR was recovered from an adult in good health. The material sequenced was peripheral blood, taken on day 0 of AZD1222 vaccination. CDR3 coding DNA: TGTGCCAGCAGGGGGGGGGTAGTGTCTTACGGCTACACCTTC. Protein sequence: CASRGGVVSYGYTF.